A selection of T cell receptor beta chains follows, all from one sample in a study of metastatic and nonmetastatic thyroid tumors. TCRdb reanalyzed the PCR reads with MiXCR. The table lists some 20,000 clones, about a third of them singletons. What was sequenced was tumor tissue. The source is a female donor with papillary thyroid cancer or a benign thyroid nodule (not recorded which). Some clones in this sample may be carry-over from other donors' samples. CDR3s include the opening cysteine and the closing phenylalanine or tryptophan. The D gene is left open where the match is weak. A row's size may be missing; if present it is once, few, many or a size class.

clone_size j_call d_call v_call cdr3_aa cdr3_nt
- TRBJ1-6 - TRBV14 CASSRDETRSPLHF TGTGCCAGCAGCCGAGACGAGACACGTTCACCCCTCCACTTT
few TRBJ1-2 TRBD1 TRBV7-6 CASSPSSRRTGGAGDYGYTF TGTGCCAGCAGCCCCTCTTCCCGAAGGACAGGGGGCGCGGGAGACTATGGCTACACCTTC
- TRBJ1-1 - TRBV11-2 CASSTQGLNTEAFF TGTGCCAGCAGCACACAGGGTTTGAACACTGAAGCTTTCTTT
few TRBJ2-3 - TRBV28 CASSYSDGDTQYF TGTGCCAGCAGTTACTCGGACGGAGATACGCAGTATTTT
few TRBJ1-2 - TRBV12-3/TRBV12-4 CASSLGGVGYTF TGTGCCAGCAGCCTCGGGGGGGTCGGCTACACCTTC
- TRBJ1-2 - TRBV9 CASSVGQDRGYYGYTF TGTGCCAGCAGCGTAGGTCAGGACAGAGGCTACTATGGCTACACCTTC
- TRBJ1-2 - TRBV6-1 CASSPGHLRYTF TGTGCCAGCAGCCCCGGACACTTACGATACACCTTC
once TRBJ2-5 TRBD1 TRBV20-1 CSARGDRASETQYF TGCAGTGCTAGAGGGGACAGGGCTTCGGAGACCCAGTACTTC
few TRBJ2-7 TRBD1 TRBV12-3/TRBV12-4 CASRSTGFEQYF TGTGCCAGCAGGTCGACAGGGTTCGAGCAGTACTTC
few TRBJ1-1 - TRBV12-3/TRBV12-4 CASSYGEDREAFF TGTGCCAGCAGCTACGGGGAGGACAGAGAAGCTTTCTTT
- TRBJ1-1 - TRBV20-1 CSAKGYRDMETEAFF TGCAGTGCCAAAGGATACAGGGACATGGAGACTGAAGCTTTCTTT
many TRBJ2-7 - TRBV4-1 CASSQDRDFSSYEQYF TGCGCCAGCAGCCAAGATCGGGACTTCTCTTCCTACGAGCAGTACTTC
few TRBJ1-2 TRBD1 TRBV6-2/TRBV6-3 CASSKGQVADRYTF TGTGCCAGCAGCAAAGGACAGGTGGCGGATCGCTACACCTTC
few TRBJ1-1 - TRBV27 CASSLIPGGYGEAFF TGTGCCAGCAGTTTAATTCCGGGGGGGTATGGTGAAGCTTTCTTT
- TRBJ2-1 TRBD2 TRBV7-2 CASSLAGVYNEQFF TGTGCCAGCAGCTTGGCGGGAGTCTACAATGAGCAGTTCTTC
- TRBJ1-6 TRBD1 TRBV11-2 CASSRTDRASSPLHF TGTGCCAGCAGTCGAACGGACAGGGCCAGTTCACCCCTCCACTTT
- TRBJ1-4 - TRBV12-5 CASGLVPDVTHPTNEKLFF TGTGCTAGTGGTTTGGTACCAGATGTTACACATCCAACTAATGAAAAACTGTTTTTT
few TRBJ1-6 TRBD1 TRBV11-3 CASSRTGSYNSPLHF TGTGCCAGCAGCAGGACAGGGTCCTATAATTCACCCCTCCACTTT
- TRBJ2-1 TRBD1 TRBV28 CASSFRGQGSYNEQFF TGTGCCAGCAGTTTCCGGGGACAGGGTTCCTACAATGAGCAGTTCTTC
few TRBJ2-3 - TRBV28 CASSFGVLDTQYF TGTGCCAGCAGTTTCGGAGTTTTGGATACGCAGTATTTT
few TRBJ2-3 TRBD1 TRBV28 CASSFPRQGRSTDTQYF TGTGCCAGCAGTTTCCCCCGACAGGGACGGAGCACAGATACGCAGTATTTT
- TRBJ2-7 TRBD2 TRBV6-5 CASSYPGGRDEQYF TGTGCCAGCAGTTACCCGGGAGGGCGCGACGAGCAGTACTTC
few TRBJ1-3 TRBD1 TRBV12-3/TRBV12-4 CASSFGGTGVYTIYF TGTGCCAGCAGTTTTGGAGGGACAGGGGTATACACCATATATTTT
few TRBJ2-7 - TRBV20-1 CSASRDQVSSYEQYF TGCAGTGCTAGCAGGGATCAGGTTAGCTCCTACGAGCAGTACTTC
- TRBJ1-2 - TRBV6-5 CASSYFEGNGYTF TGTGCCAGCAGTTACTTTGAGGGAAATGGCTACACCTTC
few TRBJ1-2 - TRBV3-1 CASSQASGQGLYTF TGTGCCAGCAGCCAAGCGTCGGGGCAGGGGCTATACACCTTC
- TRBJ2-2 - TRBV12-3/TRBV12-4 CASSLEGGGELFF TGTGCCAGCAGTTTAGAGGGCGGCGGGGAGCTGTTTTTT
few TRBJ2-7 TRBD2 TRBV6-1 CASSPGGDEQYF TGTGCCAGCAGCCCTGGGGGGGACGAGCAGTACTTC
- TRBJ2-3 TRBD2 TRBV20-1 CSARVSGRDTQYF TGCAGTGCTAGGGTTAGCGGGAGGGATACGCAGTATTTT
- TRBJ2-6 - TRBV12-3/TRBV12-4 CANLKNSGANVLTF TGTGCCAACCTAAAAAACTCTGGGGCCAACGTCCTGACTTTC
few TRBJ2-7 - TRBV6-1 CASTQGTTYEQYF TGTGCCAGTACCCAAGGGACAACCTACGAGCAGTACTTC
- TRBJ2-1 - TRBV6-4 CASSEGQAAMKFF TGTGCCAGCAGTGAGGGGCAGGCTGCGATGAAGTTCTTC
few TRBJ2-7 TRBD2 TRBV6-2/TRBV6-3 CASSYVAGAGEQYF TGTGCCAGCAGTTACGTAGCGGGAGCGGGCGAGCAGTACTTC
- TRBJ2-4 TRBD1 TRBV20-1 CSARDPGQAIQNIQYF TGCAGTGCTCGAGATCCCGGACAGGCGATCCAAAACATTCAGTACTTC
- TRBJ1-1 TRBD1 TRBV20-1 CSARRTGEEAFF TGCAGTGCTAGGAGGACAGGAGAAGAAGCTTTCTTT
few TRBJ1-5 - TRBV19 CASSIRGQPQHF TGTGCCAGTAGTATACGAGGTCAGCCCCAGCATTTT
few TRBJ2-2 TRBD2 TRBV6-1 CASSGLADRNGELFF TGTGCCAGCAGTGGACTAGCAGACCGGAACGGGGAGCTGTTTTTT
few TRBJ2-7 - TRBV10-3 CAISEPPRSYEQYF TGTGCCATCAGTGAGCCACCACGCTCCTACGAGCAGTACTTC
few TRBJ1-3 TRBD1 TRBV12-5 CASGRTGLNTIYF TGTGCTAGTGGTAGGACAGGGTTAAACACCATATATTTT
- TRBJ2-2 TRBD2 TRBV5-1 CASSLEAGVTGELFF TGCGCCAGCAGCTTGGAGGCGGGAGTCACCGGGGAGCTGTTTTTT
- TRBJ1-2 - TRBV18 CASSEGQYYGYTF TGTGCCAGCTCAGAAGGACAGTACTATGGCTACACCTTC
- TRBJ2-1 TRBD1 TRBV4-3 CASSQDRTGFNEQFF TGCGCCAGCAGCCAAGACAGGACAGGATTTAATGAGCAGTTCTTC
few TRBJ2-7 TRBD2 TRBV27 CASSLGLAGVFGQYF TGTGCCAGCAGTTTGGGACTAGCGGGAGTATTCGGGCAGTACTTC
- TRBJ2-3 TRBD2 TRBV3-1 CASSQDAGLAGADTQYF TGTGCCAGCAGCCAAGATGCCGGACTAGCGGGCGCAGATACGCAGTATTTT
- TRBJ2-3 TRBD2 TRBV5-6 CASSSAGGLTDTQYF TGTGCCAGCAGCTCAGCGGGGGGTCTCACAGATACGCAGTATTTT